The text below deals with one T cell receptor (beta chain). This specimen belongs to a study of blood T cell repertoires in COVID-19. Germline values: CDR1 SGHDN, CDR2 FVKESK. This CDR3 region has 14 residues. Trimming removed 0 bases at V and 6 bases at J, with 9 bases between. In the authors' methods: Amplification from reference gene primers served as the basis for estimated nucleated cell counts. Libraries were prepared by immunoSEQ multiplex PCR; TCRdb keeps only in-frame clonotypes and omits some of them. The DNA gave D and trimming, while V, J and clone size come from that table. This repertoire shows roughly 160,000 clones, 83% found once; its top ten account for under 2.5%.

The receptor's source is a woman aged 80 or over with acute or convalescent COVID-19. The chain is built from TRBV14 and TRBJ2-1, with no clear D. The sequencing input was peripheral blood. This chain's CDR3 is CASSQDTGFNEQFF. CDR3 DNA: TGTGCCAGCAGCCAAGATACGGGTTTCAATGAGCAGTTCTTC.